These 30 T cell receptor beta chains were all obtained from the same sample, sequenced in a study of cytomegalovirus exposure and HLA in healthy donors. The PCR had 60 Vbeta and 13 Jbeta primers. TCRdb's table, derived via immunoSEQ multiplex PCR, lists solely in-frame clones and lacks some. The sample has 130,000 or so clones; 70% to 85% are singletons. The sequenced sample consisted of PBMCs. The receptor source for this set is a woman in her thirties or forties in good health and CMV-seronegative.

The CDR3 region is CSVDSSGSTYEQYF. The DNA for the CDR3 is TGCAGCGTTGACTCCAGCGGGAGTACCTACGAGCAGTACTTC. The rearrangement links TRBV29-1 to TRBJ2-7, with 8 bases matching TRBD2. CDR3 length: 14 amino acids. V trimming: 3 bases; J trimming: 2 bases; junction bases outside the gene matches: 6. Germline V gives CDR1 SQVTM, CDR2 ANQGSEA.

The rearrangement joins TRBV28 to TRBJ1-1; 7 bases are a match to TRBD1. After removal of 3 bases from V and 8 bases from J, the junction contained 3 bases not matched to a gene. There are 12 residues in the CDR3. CDR1 is MDHEN, CDR2 SYDVKM, per germline. The DNA of the CDR3 is TGTGCCAGCAGTTTTCGGGACAGAGAAGCTTTCTTT. This gives the protein CASSFRDREAFF. The full variable domain, with the rest looked up from reference TRBV28 and TRBJ1-1, is DVKVTQSSRYLVKRTGEKVFLECVQDMDHENMFWYRQDPGLGLRLIYFSYDVKMKEKGDIPEGYSVSREKKERFSLILESASTNQTSMYLCASSFRDREAFFGQGTRLTVV.

For the CDR3, the DNA is TGTGCCAGCAGACTAGGACTAGCGGGAAACTACGAGCAGTACTTC. It codes for CASRLGLAGNYEQYF. V usage is TRBV11-2 and J usage is TRBJ2-7, with 12 bases identical to TRBD2. This CDR3 is 15 amino acids long. Looked up from germline, CDR1 is SGHAT and CDR2 is FQNNGV. The junction had 6 bases not matched to a gene; V was cut back by 6 bases and J by 3 bases.

The genes are TRBV4-3 and TRBJ1-1, with D perhaps TRBD1 (6 bases). Germline V gene lookup returns CDR1 LGHNA and CDR2 YSLEER. The CDR3 consists of 14 residues. Trimming took 6 bases from V and 6 from J, leaving 17 bases between them. CDR3 DNA: TGCGCCAGCAGAAGGGTACAGGGATGGGCTGAAGCTTTCTTT. Its protein product is CASRRVQGWAEAFF.

The V gene is TRBV5-1, the J gene TRBJ2-1; TRBD2 matches at 7 bases. Germline CDR1 and CDR2: SGHRS and YFSETQ. This CDR3 contains 14 residues. V was clipped by 0 bases and J by 7 bases; unmatched bases: 4. CDR3 sequence: CASSLANGGNEQFF. The CDR3 nucleotides read TGCGCCAGCAGCTTGGCCAACGGGGGGAATGAGCAGTTCTTC.

The genes are TRBV11-2 and TRBJ2-7; no clear D gene. CDR3 size: 13 residues. Trimming took off 2 bases at V and 1 base at J, with 6 bases between the two ends. CDR1 is SGHAT, CDR2 FQNNGV, per germline. The CDR3 coding sequence is TGTGCCAGCAGCTTATTCGTTTCCTACGAGCAGTACTTC. Protein: CASSLFVSYEQYF.

This rearrangement joins TRBV9 to TRBJ2-5, with 8 positions matching TRBD2. From germline, CDR1 is SGDLS and CDR2 YYNGEE. The CDR3 has 15 residues. With V trimmed by 2 bases and J by 5 bases, 8 bases remained unmatched. The CDR3 spells CASSVAGRDGETQYF. In DNA, the CDR3 is TGTGCCAGCAGCGTCGCCGGGAGGGATGGGGAGACCCAGTACTTC.

The genes are TRBV7-2 and TRBJ1-3; D possibly corresponds to TRBD1 (5 bases). V was cut by 7 bases and J by 3 bases, with 22 bases left in between. Germline V gives CDR1 SGHTA, CDR2 FQGNSA. This CDR3 region has 17 residues. The CDR3 coding sequence is TGTGCCAGCACTAAAGAAAGTGGGGGGTCATATGGAAACACCATATATTTT. It codes for CASTKESGGSYGNTIYF.

J is TRBJ2-5 and V is TRBV6-5; 8 positions match TRBD2. The CDR3 totals 16 residues. Looked up from germline, CDR1 is MNHEY and CDR2 is SVGAGI. With V trimmed by 2 bases and J by 1 base, 6 bases remained unmatched. The CDR3 reads CASSYQTGGGQETQYF. CDR3 in DNA: TGTGCCAGCAGTTACCAGACGGGGGGGGGCCAAGAGACCCAGTACTTC.

The rearrangement joins TRBV7-9 to TRBJ1-2, with 10 positions matching TRBD1. CDR1 SEHNR and CDR2 FQNEAQ come from the germline V gene (reference sequence). The CDR3 loop spans 16 amino acids. Trimming took 5 bases from V and 7 from J; bases not matched to a gene: 13. The CDR3 region is CASSPQVGTGVGGYTF. CDR3 nucleotides: TGTGCCAGCAGCCCACAAGTAGGGACAGGGGTAGGTGGCTACACCTTC.

This chain uses TRBV7-2 with TRBJ2-7, with 8 bases that match TRBD1. V shed 7 bases and J 6 bases; nucleotides not matched to a gene: 11. The CDR3 covers 14 residues. CDR1 SGHTA and CDR2 FQGNSA come from the germline V gene. The CDR3 sequence is CASNSVQGAPEQYF. The CDR3 DNA follows: TGTGCCAGCAACAGTGTCCAGGGGGCTCCCGAGCAGTACTTC. The full variable domain, with the rest looked up from reference TRBV7-2 and TRBJ2-7, is GAGVSQSPSNKVTEKGKDVELRCDPISGHTALYWYRQSLGQGLEFLIYFQGNSAPDKSGLPSDRFSAERTGGSVSTLTIQRTQQEDSAVYLCASNSVQGAPEQYFGPGTRLTVT.

The chain links TRBV5-4 to TRBJ2-3, with 9 bases lining up with TRBD2. CDR1 and CDR2 (germline): SGHNT, YYREEE (reference sequence). Trimming at V came to 4 bases and at J to 2 bases, leaving 17 bases not matched to a gene. CDR3 length: 19 amino acids. The CDR3 region is CASSDRGASGTRLTDTQYF. The CDR3 region has the DNA TGTGCCAGCAGCGACCGAGGGGCTAGCGGGACTAGACTCACAGATACGCAGTATTTT.

This chain joins TRBV6-5 and TRBJ2-7; D is possibly TRBD2 (5 bases). The germline CDR1 and CDR2 sequences are MNHEY and SVGAGI. The V gene lost 2 bases and the J gene lost 1 base, with 12 bases spanning the gap. The CDR3 has 15 amino acids. The CDR3 sequence: CASSYGISGSYEQYF. CDR3 in DNA: TGTGCCAGCAGTTACGGGATCTCGGGGTCCTACGAGCAGTACTTC.

This chain joins TRBV18 and TRBJ2-2, with unresolved D. There are 15 residues in the CDR3. V dropped 5 bases and J dropped 1 base, with 11 bases sitting between them. Germline assignment: CDR1 KGHSH and CDR2 LQKENI. The CDR3 region is CASSSQTQNTGELFF. The CDR3 DNA reads TGTGCCAGCTCATCTCAGACACAGAACACCGGGGAGCTGTTTTTT.

CDR3 residues: CASSLFTGTSGRVGANVLTF. The CDR3 DNA is TGCGCCAGCAGCTTGTTTACCGGGACTAGCGGGAGGGTAGGGGCCAACGTCCTGACTTTC. The rearrangement uses TRBV5-1 and TRBJ2-6; 16 bases line up with TRBD2. V lost 1 base and J lost 4; bases outside the gene matches: 8. The CDR3 has 20 amino acids. The V gene's germline CDR1 is SGHRS and CDR2 YFSETQ. Full variable domain (remainder filled in from reference TRBV5-1 and TRBJ2-6): KAGVTQTPRYLIKTRGQQVTLSCSPISGHRSVSWYQQTPGQGLQFLFEYFSETQRNKGNFPGRFSGRQFSNSRSEMNVSTLELGDSALYLCASSLFTGTSGRVGANVLTFGAGSRLTVL.

In nucleotides, the CDR3 is TGTGCCAGCTCAGGGAGGGGGACCCAGTACTTC. Translating it yields CASSGRGTQYF. V gene TRBV6-7 combines with J gene TRBJ2-5, with 7 bases aligning to TRBD2. TRBV6-7 is identified as an open reading frame with a role that is uncertain. The CDR3 extends over 11 amino acids. The V segment lost 8 bases and the J segment 7 bases; nucleotides outside the gene matches: 4.

The chain has TRBV6-6 and TRBJ1-2; 10 nucleotides align to TRBD1. Germline loops: CDR1 MNHNY, CDR2 SVGAGI (reference sequence). V lost 5 bases, J lost 7 bases, and 4 bases stayed unmatched. The CDR3 length is 13 residues. The CDR3 loop reads CASSPGTGVGYTF. CDR3 nucleotides: TGTGCCAGCAGTCCTGGGACAGGGGTTGGCTACACCTTC.

This CDR3 is CASSLSGSRSYEQYF. The DNA of the CDR3 is TGTGCCAGCAGTCTAAGCGGGAGTCGTAGCTACGAGCAGTACTTC. This rearrangement joins TRBV6-6 to TRBJ2-7, with TRBD2 matching over 8 bases. Germline V gene data show CDR1 as MNHNY and CDR2 as SVGAGI (reference sequence). With V trimmed by 5 bases and J by 3 bases, 9 bases remained unmatched. CDR3 length: 15 amino acids.

In this sample, this clone turned up once. The DNA for the CDR3 is TGTGCCACCAGCAGAGGCGGGGTAAATTGGGCAGATACGCAGTATTTT. Its protein product is CATSRGGVNWADTQYF. The chain couples TRBV15 to TRBJ2-3, with D maybe TRBD2 (6 bases). V dropped 1 base and J dropped 4 bases, with 15 bases sitting between them. Looked up from germline, CDR1 is LNHNV and CDR2 is YYDKDF (reference sequence). This CDR3 spans 16 amino acids.

The chain couples TRBV7-2 to TRBJ1-5; tentative D call: TRBD1 (5 bases). The germline V gene encodes CDR1 SGHTA and CDR2 FQGNSA. With 3 bases removed from V and 7 bases from J, the gap between germline ends came to 13 bases. CDR3 length: 14 amino acids. CDR3 in amino acids: CASSFDGAGQPQHF. The CDR3, as DNA: TGTGCCAGCAGCTTCGATGGGGCAGGGCAGCCCCAGCATTTT.

In the case of this clone: Additional DNA sequences in this sample encode the identical CDR3. This chain joins TRBV19 and TRBJ1-5; 7 bases line up with TRBD1. The CDR3 runs to 14 residues. Germline CDR1 is LNHDA and CDR2 is SQIVND (reference sequence). V was pared by 3 bases and J by 4 bases, with 3 bases of the junction left unmatched. The CDR3 DNA reads as TGTGCCAGTAGTATTCGGGACAGAAATCAGCCCCAGCATTTT. Protein: CASSIRDRNQPQHF.

This clone was seen just once. The chain recombines TRBV7-2 with TRBJ2-7, with D unresolved. The CDR3 contains 15 residues. The V gene lost 4 bases and the J gene lost 6 bases, with 19 bases spanning the gap. Per germline, CDR1 SGHTA and CDR2 FQGNSA. CDR3 coding DNA: TGTGCCAGCAGCTCGTTAAATCCCCGGGTCTCCGAGCAGTACTTC. Amino acid sequence: CASSSLNPRVSEQYF.

The chain links TRBV10-1 to TRBJ2-5; 8 bases map to TRBD1. This CDR3 spans 15 amino acids. The germline CDR1 and CDR2 sequences are WNHNN and SYGVQD (reference sequence). V trimming: 5 bases; J trimming: 4 bases; junction bases outside the gene matches: 9. The chain's CDR3 is CASSRAGQAGETQYF. In DNA form, the CDR3 reads TGCGCCAGCAGTCGCGCGGGACAGGCGGGAGAGACCCAGTACTTC.

The J gene is TRBJ1-2, the V gene TRBV4-3; the D is unclear. Germline CDR1 reads LGHNA; CDR2 reads YSLEER. Trimming cost V 4 bases and J 4 bases, with 13 bases left between them. The CDR3 runs to 14 residues. The CDR3 DNA reads as TGCGCCAGCAGCCTTCGGGTGGAGGGCTATGGCTACACCTTC. Its translation is CASSLRVEGYGYTF.

The chain carries TRBV28 and TRBJ1-4; 7 nucleotides match TRBD1. There are 16 residues in the CDR3. Per the germline V gene, CDR1 is MDHEN and CDR2 is SYDVKM. Trimming at V came to 5 bases and at J to 4 bases, leaving 10 bases not matched to a gene. The CDR3 reads CASSLSLTGNNEKLFF. DNA for the CDR3: TGTGCCAGCAGTCTCTCCCTGACAGGGAATAATGAAAAACTGTTTTTT.

The chain is built from TRBV19 and TRBJ2-7; TRBD2 agrees at 8 bases. CDR1 is LNHDA, CDR2 SQIVND, per germline (reference sequence). The ends lost 3 bases at V and 2 bases at J; junction bases unmatched: 0. The CDR3 has 13 residues. CDR3 sequence: CASSMGLAYEQYF. As DNA, the CDR3 is TGTGCCAGTAGTATGGGACTAGCCTACGAGCAGTACTTC.

V is TRBV6-6 and J is TRBJ1-5, with 8 bases identical to TRBD1. The CDR3 spans 16 residues. The germline V gene encodes CDR1 MNHNY and CDR2 SVGAGI (reference sequence). Trimming at V came to 6 bases and at J to 2 bases, leaving 9 bases not matched to a gene. This chain's CDR3 is CASSERQGTGNQPQHF. For the CDR3, the DNA is TGTGCCAGCAGCGAACGACAGGGGACGGGCAATCAGCCCCAGCATTTT.

The chain couples TRBV6-1 to TRBJ2-3, with a weak D call TRBD2 (5 bases). Germline CDR1 is MNHNS and CDR2 is SASEGT. Deletions cut 1 base from V and 2 bases from J, with 16 bases between. The CDR3 is 17 residues long. This chain's CDR3 is CASSEGSIGGHTDTQYF. CDR3 bases: TGTGCCAGCAGTGAAGGGTCTATTGGCGGGCACACAGATACGCAGTATTTT.

This chain connects TRBV2 to TRBJ1-2; D may be TRBD1 (5 bases). Per germline, CDR1 SNHLY and CDR2 FYNNEI. V was cut by 5 bases and J by 7 bases, with 23 bases left in between. The CDR3 runs 16 residues. CDR3 region: CASSLPGLVGGGGYTF. DNA of the CDR3: TGTGCCAGCAGTCTCCCGGGACTCGTAGGAGGTGGTGGCTACACCTTC.

The chain uses TRBV5-1 and TRBJ2-7, with 7 bases lining up with TRBD1. The CDR3 covers 16 residues. V was clipped by 0 bases and J by 3 bases; unmatched bases: 9. CDR1 SGHRS and CDR2 YFSETQ come from the germline V gene. CDR3 nucleotide sequence: TGCGCCAGCAGCTTGGGAGGGGGCTCTACCGGCTACGAGCAGTACTTC. This translates into CASSLGGGSTGYEQYF.